This TCR beta chain was identified in a study of response to subunit inactivated influenza vaccine. Findings of the study overall: Authors suggested each seasonal flu vaccination may recruit only limited numbers of new T cells.

MiXCR, applied by TCRdb to the RT-PCR reads, yields one record per CDR3 protein. The profile shows 550,000 to 800,000 distinct CDR3 sequences, 14% of them singletons. Trimming pared 5 bases from V and 9 bases from J, leaving 11 bases between. The CDR3 is 12 amino acids. On this clonotype itself: Its matching antigen is unknown.

This sequence was found in a man aged 50 to 60 who received an inactivated influenza vaccine. The specimen comprised PBMCs from blood, sampled 14 to 15 days before vaccination. V and J are TRBV12-3 or TRBV12-4 and TRBJ2-1; maybe TRBD2 (6 bases). CDR3 sequence reads: CASSLLAVEQFF. The CDR3 bases are TGTGCCAGCAGTCTACTAGCTGTTGAGCAGTTCTTC.